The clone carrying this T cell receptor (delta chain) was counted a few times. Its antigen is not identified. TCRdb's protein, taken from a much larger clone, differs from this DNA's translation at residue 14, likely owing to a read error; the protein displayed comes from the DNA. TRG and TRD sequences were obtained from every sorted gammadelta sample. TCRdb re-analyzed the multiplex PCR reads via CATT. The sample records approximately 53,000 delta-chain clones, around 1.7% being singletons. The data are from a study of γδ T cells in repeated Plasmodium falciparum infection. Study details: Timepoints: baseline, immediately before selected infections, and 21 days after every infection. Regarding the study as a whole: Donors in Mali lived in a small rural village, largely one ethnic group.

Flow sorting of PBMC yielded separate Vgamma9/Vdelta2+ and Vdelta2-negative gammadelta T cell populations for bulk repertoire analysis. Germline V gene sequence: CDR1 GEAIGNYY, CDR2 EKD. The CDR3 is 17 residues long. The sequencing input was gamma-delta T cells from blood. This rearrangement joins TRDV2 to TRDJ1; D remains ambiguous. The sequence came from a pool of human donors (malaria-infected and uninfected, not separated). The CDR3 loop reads CACDTLGLSEDTDRLIF. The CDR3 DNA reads TGTGCCTGTGACACCTTAGGACTCTCAGAGGACACCGATAGACTCATCTTT.